This T cell receptor (beta chain) was retrieved from a study of blood T cell repertoires in COVID-19. Study overall: Samples representing acute and convalescent COVID-19 were sourced from the United States, Italy and Spain. Nucleic acid was either cDNA or gDNA, and it came from T cells, B-cell-depleted T cells, or PBMCs.

TCRdb's copy holds only in-frame clones and misses some; the assay was immunoSEQ multiplex PCR. The table includes under 300,000 clones, approximately 80% detected once. The CDR3 length is 15 residues. J was trimmed by 2 bases and V by 5 bases; bases with no gene match: 6. Germline CDR1 is LNHDA and CDR2 is SQIVND (reference sequence). This chain connects TRBV19 to TRBJ2-7, with 10 positions matching TRBD1. The sample consisted of peripheral blood. The sequence was collected from a woman under 30 with acute or convalescent COVID-19. The CDR3 nucleotides read TGTGCCAGTAGTGTCGACAGGGGGCCGGCCTACGAGCAGTACTTC. Its protein is CASSVDRGPAYEQYF.